The 3 T cell receptor beta chains below all came from one sample that was sequenced in a study of cytomegalovirus exposure and HLA in healthy donors. The PCR ran on 60 Vbeta and 13 Jbeta primers. Sequencing used immunoSEQ multiplex PCR; TCRdb keeps in-frame clones, though not all of them. The sample lists 110,000 or so clones, around 75% seen once, with less than 2.5% in the top ten. The sequencing sample was made of PBMCs. The receptors stem from a man aged 30-40 years in good health and CMV-seronegative.

The gene calls are TRBV4-1 and TRBJ2-3, with 8 bases matching TRBD1. The length of the CDR3 is 18 residues. With V trimmed by 0 bases and J by 4 bases, 12 bases remained unmatched. Germline assignment: CDR1 MGHRA and CDR2 YSYEKL. The CDR3 protein is CASSQEGWAGGFADTQYF. The CDR3 region has the DNA TGCGCCAGCAGCCAAGAGGGGTGGGCAGGGGGCTTTGCAGATACGCAGTATTTT.

Only a few counts were recorded for this clone. This chain uses TRBV7-8 with TRBJ2-7; 7 bases fit TRBD1. The CDR3 consists of 13 residues. V lost 1 base, J lost 6 bases, and 3 bases stayed unmatched. Per the germline V gene, CDR1 is SGHVS and CDR2 is FQNEAQ. As DNA, the CDR3 is TGTGCCAGCAGCTTAGGGACAGGTAGCGAGCAGTACTTC. This gives the protein CASSLGTGSEQYF.

The CDR3 DNA is TGTGCCAGCAGTGCGAGCGGGAGGGGGGATGAGCAGTTCTTC. Translation: CASSASGRGDEQFF. J is TRBJ2-1 and V is TRBV6-1, with 10 bases lining up with TRBD2. Trimming removed 4 bases from V and 8 bases from J; junction bases left unmatched: 5. Germline loops: CDR1 MNHNS, CDR2 SASEGT. This CDR3 contains 14 residues.